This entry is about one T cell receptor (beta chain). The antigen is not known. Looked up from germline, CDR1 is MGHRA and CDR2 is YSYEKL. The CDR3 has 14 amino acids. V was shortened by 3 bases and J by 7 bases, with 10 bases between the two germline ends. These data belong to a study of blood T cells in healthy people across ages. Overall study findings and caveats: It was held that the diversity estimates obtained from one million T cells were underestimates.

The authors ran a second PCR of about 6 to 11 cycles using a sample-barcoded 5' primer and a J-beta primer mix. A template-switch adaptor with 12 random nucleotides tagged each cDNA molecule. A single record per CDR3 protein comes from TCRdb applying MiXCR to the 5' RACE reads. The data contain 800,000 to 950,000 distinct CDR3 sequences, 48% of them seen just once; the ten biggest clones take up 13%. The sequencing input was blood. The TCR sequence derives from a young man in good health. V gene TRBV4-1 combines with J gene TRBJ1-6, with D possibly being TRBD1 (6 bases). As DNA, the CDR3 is TGCGCCAGCAGCCAGGGGGGCGCAAATTCACCCCTCCACTTT. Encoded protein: CASSQGGANSPLHF.